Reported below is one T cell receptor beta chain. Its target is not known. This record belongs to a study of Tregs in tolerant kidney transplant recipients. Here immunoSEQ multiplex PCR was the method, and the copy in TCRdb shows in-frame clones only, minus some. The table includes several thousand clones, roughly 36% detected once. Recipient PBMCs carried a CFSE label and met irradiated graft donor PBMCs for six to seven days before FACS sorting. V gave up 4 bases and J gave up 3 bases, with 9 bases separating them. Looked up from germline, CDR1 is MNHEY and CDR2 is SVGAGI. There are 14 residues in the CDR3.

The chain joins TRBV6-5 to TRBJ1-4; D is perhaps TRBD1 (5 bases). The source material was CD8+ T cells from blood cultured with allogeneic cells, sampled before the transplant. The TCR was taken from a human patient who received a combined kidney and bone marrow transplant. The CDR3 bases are TGTGCCAGCAGTTGGGGGGGGGCTAATGAAAAACTGTTTTTT. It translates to CASSWGGANEKLFF.